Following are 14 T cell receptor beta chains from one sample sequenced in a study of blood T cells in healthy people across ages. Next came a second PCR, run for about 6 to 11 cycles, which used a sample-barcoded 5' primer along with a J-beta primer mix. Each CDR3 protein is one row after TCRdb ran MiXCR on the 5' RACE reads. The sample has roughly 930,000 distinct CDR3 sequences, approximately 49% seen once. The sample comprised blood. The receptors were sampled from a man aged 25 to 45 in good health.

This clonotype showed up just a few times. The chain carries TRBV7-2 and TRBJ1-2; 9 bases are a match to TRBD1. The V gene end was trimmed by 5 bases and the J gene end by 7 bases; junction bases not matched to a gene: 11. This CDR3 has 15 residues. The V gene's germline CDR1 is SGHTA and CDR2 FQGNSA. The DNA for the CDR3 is TGTGCCAGCAGCGCAGACCGGGACAGGGTTAGTGGCTACACCTTC. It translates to CASSADRDRVSGYTF.

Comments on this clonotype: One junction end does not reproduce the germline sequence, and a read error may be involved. CDR3 nucleotide sequence: TGTGCCATCAGACCGGGACCTCCAGCCTACGGGCAGTACTTC. Protein product: CAIRPGPPAYGQYF. The rearrangement joins TRBV10-3 to TRBJ2-7; D assignment may be TRBD1 or TRBD2 (5 bases each). Germline values: CDR1 ENHRY, CDR2 SYGVKD. This CDR3 comprises 14 residues.

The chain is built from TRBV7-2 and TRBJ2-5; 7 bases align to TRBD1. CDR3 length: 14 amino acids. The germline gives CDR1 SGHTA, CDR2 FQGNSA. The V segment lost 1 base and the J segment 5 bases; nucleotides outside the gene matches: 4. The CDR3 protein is CASSLDRGWETQYF. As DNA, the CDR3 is TGTGCCAGCAGCTTAGACAGGGGCTGGGAGACCCAGTACTTC.

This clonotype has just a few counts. The CDR3 DNA sequence: TGTGCCAGCAGTCAGACTAGCGGGGGGGCGACAGATACGCAGTATTTT. Translated: CASSQTSGGATDTQYF. V and J are TRBV12-3 or TRBV12-4 and TRBJ2-3, with 14 bases identical to TRBD2. The V and J ends lost 5 bases and 3 bases, in that order; junction bases with no gene match: 4. The CDR3 has 16 residues.

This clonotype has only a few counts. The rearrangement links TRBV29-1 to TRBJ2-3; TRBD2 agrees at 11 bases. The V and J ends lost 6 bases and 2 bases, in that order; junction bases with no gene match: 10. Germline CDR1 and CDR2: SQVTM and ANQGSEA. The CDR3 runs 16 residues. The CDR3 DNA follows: TGCAGCGTGGGGGGACTAGCGGTTTGGAACACAGATACGCAGTATTTT. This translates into CSVGGLAVWNTDTQYF.

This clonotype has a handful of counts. CDR3 in DNA: TGTGCCAGCAGGGGACTATCCTACTACGAGCAGTACTTC. Amino acid sequence: CASRGLSYYEQYF. V gene TRBV3-1 combines with J gene TRBJ2-7, with 7 positions matching TRBD2. After removal of 6 bases from V and 3 bases from J, the junction contained 5 bases not matched to a gene. This CDR3 comprises 13 residues. CDR1 is LGHDT, CDR2 YNNKEL, per germline (reference sequence).

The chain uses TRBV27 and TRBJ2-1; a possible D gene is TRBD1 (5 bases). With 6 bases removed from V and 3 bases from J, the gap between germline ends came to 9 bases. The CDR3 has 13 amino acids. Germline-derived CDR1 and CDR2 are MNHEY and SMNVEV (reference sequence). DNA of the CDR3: TGTGCCAGCAGACAGGCAAACTACAATGAGCAGTTCTTC. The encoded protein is CASRQANYNEQFF.

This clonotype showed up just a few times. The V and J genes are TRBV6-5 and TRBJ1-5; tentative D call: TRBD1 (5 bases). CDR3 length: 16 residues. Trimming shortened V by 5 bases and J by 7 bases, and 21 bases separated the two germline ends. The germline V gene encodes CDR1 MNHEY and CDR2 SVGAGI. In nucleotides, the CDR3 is TGTGCCAGCAGTCTCTCTTGGGGCGGCAGGGACCAGCCCCAGCATTTT. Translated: CASSLSWGGRDQPQHF.

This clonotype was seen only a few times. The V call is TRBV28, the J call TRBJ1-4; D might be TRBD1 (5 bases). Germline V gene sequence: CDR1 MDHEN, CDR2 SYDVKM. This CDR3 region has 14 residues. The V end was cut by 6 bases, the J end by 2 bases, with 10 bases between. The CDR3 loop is CASSYRQTNEKLFF. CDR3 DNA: TGTGCCAGCAGCTATCGACAGACTAATGAAAAACTGTTTTTT.

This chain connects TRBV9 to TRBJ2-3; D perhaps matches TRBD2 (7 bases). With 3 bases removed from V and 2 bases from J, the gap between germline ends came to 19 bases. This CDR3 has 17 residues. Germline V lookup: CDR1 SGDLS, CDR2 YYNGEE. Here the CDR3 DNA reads TGTGCCAGCAGCGCTTGGGGGGGCTTACCCACCACAGATACGCAGTATTTT. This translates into CASSAWGGLPTTDTQYF.

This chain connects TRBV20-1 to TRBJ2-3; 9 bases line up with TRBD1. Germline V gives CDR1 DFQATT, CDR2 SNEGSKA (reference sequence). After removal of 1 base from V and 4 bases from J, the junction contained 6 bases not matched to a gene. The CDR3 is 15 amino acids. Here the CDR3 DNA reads TGCAGTGCTAGAGCCGGGACAGGGTTGGCAGATACGCAGTATTTT. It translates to CSARAGTGLADTQYF.

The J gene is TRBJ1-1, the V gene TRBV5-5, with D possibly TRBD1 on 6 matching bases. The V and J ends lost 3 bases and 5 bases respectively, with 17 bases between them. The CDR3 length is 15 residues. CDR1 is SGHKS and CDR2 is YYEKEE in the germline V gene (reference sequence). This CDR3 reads CASSWGLGGRTEAFF. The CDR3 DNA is TGTGCCAGCAGCTGGGGGCTCGGGGGAAGGACTGAAGCTTTCTTT. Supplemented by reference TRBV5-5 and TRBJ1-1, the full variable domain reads DAGVTQSPTHLIKTRGQQVTLRCSPISGHKSVSWYQQVLGQGPQFIFQYYEKEERGRGNFPDRFSARQFPNYSSELNVNALLLGDSALYLCASSWGLGGRTEAFFGQGTRLTVV.

CDR3 loop: CSAPRAADTQYF. CDR3 in DNA: TGCAGTGCTCCCCGGGCCGCAGATACGCAGTATTTT. J is TRBJ2-3 and V is TRBV20-1, with D hard to call. The germline gives CDR1 DFQATT, CDR2 SNEGSKA (reference sequence). Trimming shortened V by 5 bases and J by 4 bases, and 10 bases separated the two germline ends. The CDR3 extends over 12 amino acids.

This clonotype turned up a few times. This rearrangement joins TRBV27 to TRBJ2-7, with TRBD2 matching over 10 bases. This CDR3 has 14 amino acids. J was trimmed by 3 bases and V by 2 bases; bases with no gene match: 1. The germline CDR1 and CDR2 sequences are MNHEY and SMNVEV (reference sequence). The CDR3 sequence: CASSLRTSGYEQYF. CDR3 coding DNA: TGTGCCAGCAGTTTAAGGACTAGCGGCTACGAGCAGTACTTC.